The 27 T cell receptor beta chains in this list originate from one sample, sequenced in a study of blood T cells in healthy people across ages. Next came a second PCR, run for about 7 to 12 cycles, which used a sample-barcoded 5' primer along with a J-beta primer mix. TCRdb ran MiXCR on the 5' RACE reads and lists one entry per CDR3 protein. The data contain 1,500,000 or so distinct CDR3 sequences, 35% to 45% of them singletons. Sequences were obtained from blood. The receptors were gathered from a woman aged 18-29 years in good health.

The rearrangement joins TRBV9 to TRBJ2-6; D is undetermined. Germline V gene data show CDR1 as SGDLS and CDR2 as YYNGEE. This CDR3 has 18 residues. The ends were cut back, 4 bases at V and 0 bases at J, with 17 bases in the middle. The CDR3 sequence: CASSPRHAVSSGANVLTF. The CDR3 DNA follows: TGTGCCAGCAGCCCTCGACACGCTGTAAGCTCTGGGGCCAACGTCCTGACTTTC.

The chain uses TRBV6-2 or TRBV6-3 and TRBJ2-1, with D perhaps matching TRBD1 (5 bases). The CDR3 runs 16 residues. Trimming shortened V by 0 bases and J by 7 bases, and 16 bases separated the two germline ends. Germline V gene lookup returns CDR1 MNHEY and CDR2 SVGEGT. In DNA form, the CDR3 reads TGTGCCAGCAGTTACTCGATTCAGGGTTTCAGTAATGAGCAGTTCTTC. Translated: CASSYSIQGFSNEQFF.

This clonotype came up a few times. The chain carries TRBV27 and TRBJ1-5, with D tentatively TRBD1 (6 bases). The germline gives CDR1 MNHEY, CDR2 SMNVEV (reference sequence). The CDR3 is made up of 14 amino acids. Trimming shortened V by 5 bases and J by 7 bases, and 15 bases separated the two germline ends. This CDR3 reads CASSVRGAAQPQHF. The CDR3 DNA follows: TGTGCCAGCAGTGTACGGGGGGCGGCCCAGCCCCAGCATTTT.

This clonotype was seen more than once but under ten times. V gene TRBV4-3 combines with J gene TRBJ2-1; 7 bases align to TRBD2. V lost 1 base and J lost 9; bases outside the gene matches: 15. The germline V gene has CDR1 LGHNA and CDR2 YSLEER. The CDR3 extends over 17 amino acids. CDR3 sequence: CASSQGGGREFLSEQFF. DNA of the CDR3: TGCGCCAGCAGCCAAGGCGGCGGGCGGGAGTTCCTTAGTGAGCAGTTCTTC.

This clonotype was detected a few times. This chain joins TRBV12-3 or TRBV12-4 and TRBJ1-4; 9 nucleotides align to TRBD1. Trimming removed 4 bases from V and 2 bases from J; junction bases left unmatched: 11. CDR3 length: 18 amino acids. The CDR3 coding sequence is TGTGCCAGCAGTTCCCTTCCGGGACAGGGTTCTACTAATGAAAAACTGTTTTTT. Translated, it gives CASSSLPGQGSTNEKLFF.

This sequence joins TRBV30 and TRBJ1-1; the D is unclear. The germline V gene has CDR1 GTSNPN and CDR2 SVGIG (reference sequence). This CDR3 is built from 13 residues. CDR3 DNA: TGTGCTACGGATAAAGTGGGGTTCACTGAAGCTTTCTTT. This translates into CATDKVGFTEAFF.

In its sample, this clonotype was seen a few times. The chain joins TRBV7-2 to TRBJ2-7; D uncertain. CDR1 SGHTA and CDR2 FQGNSA come from the germline V gene. The V end was cut by 5 bases, the J end by 5 bases, with 16 bases between. The CDR3 totals 14 residues. CDR3 protein: CASSQGVVINEQYF. For the CDR3, the DNA is TGTGCCAGCAGCCAAGGCGTTGTGATTAACGAGCAGTACTTC. Complete variable domain (other parts from reference TRBV7-2 and TRBJ2-7): GAGVSQSPSNKVTEKGKDVELRCDPISGHTALYWYRQSLGQGLEFLIYFQGNSAPDKSGLPSDRFSAERTGGSVSTLTIQRTQQEDSAVYLCASSQGVVINEQYFGPGTRLTVT.

The chain carries TRBV20-1 and TRBJ2-4, with TRBD1 as a possible D gene (6 bases). Matching the DNA end better, TRBJ2-7 makes the J call doubtful. CDR3 size: 15 residues. CDR1 and CDR2 from the germline V gene are DFQATT and SNEGSKA (reference sequence). The CDR3 nucleotides read TGCAGTGCCCCAAGGGGGACCGACATCCCCTACGAGCAGTACTTC. Translated, it gives CSAPRGTDIPYEQYF.

Turning to this clonotype: A read error is possible here, since a much larger clone lies one base away. The CDR3 sequence: CASSLGYRQNIQYF. In DNA, the CDR3 is TGTGCCAGCAGCTTAGGGTACAGACAAAACATTCAGTACTTC. V gene TRBV7-2 combines with J gene TRBJ2-5, with D uncertain. The DNA end favors TRBJ2-4, so the J call may be wrong. CDR3 length: 14 residues. Germline CDR1 SGHTA, CDR2 FQGNSA.

This rearrangement joins TRBV15 to TRBJ1-5; D uncertain. The ends were cut back, 5 bases at V and 6 bases at J, with 20 bases in the middle. Germline V gene lookup returns CDR1 LNHNV and CDR2 YYDKDF (reference sequence). The CDR3 covers 16 residues. CDR3 in amino acids: CATSSKIGRSGQPQHF. In DNA, the CDR3 is TGTGCCACCAGCTCGAAAATAGGACGGTCGGGTCAGCCCCAGCATTTT.

The chain employs TRBV20-1 and TRBJ2-3; 11 bases agree with TRBD2. In germline, CDR1 is DFQATT, CDR2 SNEGSKA (reference sequence). The CDR3 consists of 15 residues. Trimming took 2 bases from V and 5 from J; bases not matched to a gene: 6. CDR3 coding DNA: TGCAGTGCTAGACTAGCGGGAGGTCGAAGAGATACGCAGTATTTT. Its protein is CSARLAGGRRDTQYF.

This chain links TRBV20-1 with TRBJ2-1, with 7 bases matching TRBD1. Germline CDR1 DFQATT, CDR2 SNEGSKA (reference sequence). The V and J ends lost 3 bases and 9 bases, in that order; junction bases with no gene match: 5. The CDR3 contains 12 residues. CDR3 coding DNA: TGCAGTGCTAGTACAGGGGTCGGTGAGCAGTTCTTC. Amino acid sequence: CSASTGVGEQFF.

This clonotype was counted between two and nine times. V and J are TRBV7-2 and TRBJ2-1, with 10 bases fitting TRBD2. Germline trimming cut 0 bases from V and 4 bases from J; bases unmatched to any gene: 3. CDR1 is SGHTA and CDR2 is FQGNSA in the germline V gene. The CDR3 runs 16 residues. CDR3 region: CASSLARSGGYNEQFF. In DNA, the CDR3 is TGTGCCAGCAGCTTAGCGCGTAGCGGGGGGTACAATGAGCAGTTCTTC.

A few counts support this clonotype. This chain joins TRBV7-2 and TRBJ1-4; D may be TRBD1 (5 bases). Germline V lookup: CDR1 SGHTA, CDR2 FQGNSA. V lost 1 base and J 3 bases, leaving 9 bases between the germline ends. CDR3 length: 15 residues. CDR3 coding DNA: TGTGCCAGCAGCTTAGGGGAGACAGCTAATGAAAAACTGTTTTTT. It translates to CASSLGETANEKLFF.

The sample holds a few counts of this clonotype. The gene calls are TRBV7-9 and TRBJ1-2; 8 nucleotides line up with TRBD1. The germline V gene encodes CDR1 SEHNR and CDR2 FQNEAQ (reference sequence). V gave up 5 bases and J gave up 4 bases; unmatched junction bases: 9. The CDR3 is made up of 15 amino acids. DNA of the CDR3: TGTGCCAGCAGCCCCGGACAGGGACTAACCTATGGCTACACCTTC. It codes for CASSPGQGLTYGYTF.

The table lists this clonotype with a few counts. The chain combines TRBV4-3 with TRBJ2-4, with no clear D. Germline CDR1 reads LGHNA; CDR2 reads YSLEER. The V gene lost 4 bases and the J gene lost 0 bases, with 10 bases spanning the gap. CDR3 size: 15 residues. CDR3 amino acids: CASSPLLKAKNIQYF. DNA of the CDR3: TGCGCCAGCAGCCCCCTCCTCAAAGCCAAAAACATTCAGTACTTC.

The gene calls are TRBV20-1 and TRBJ1-1; D remains unclear. The ends were cut back, 3 bases at V and 6 bases at J, with 14 bases in the middle. The CDR3 covers 13 residues. CDR1 and CDR2 from the germline V gene are DFQATT and SNEGSKA (reference sequence). CDR3 DNA: TGCAGTGCTAGTTCGCCGGGGAAGGCTGAAGCTTTCTTT. Translation gives CSASSPGKAEAFF.

The chain is built from TRBV4-3 and TRBJ1-1, with D perhaps TRBD1 (6 bases). Germline loops: CDR1 LGHNA, CDR2 YSLEER. V was clipped by 3 bases and J by 1 base, with 18 bases between them. This CDR3 is 17 amino acids long. The CDR3 is CASSQGLGLDRNTEAFF. DNA for the CDR3: TGCGCCAGCAGCCAGGGTTTAGGGTTGGACAGGAACACTGAAGCTTTCTTT.

The chain links TRBV7-2 to TRBJ2-5; D is unresolved. The CDR3 length is 15 residues. CDR1 is SGHTA, CDR2 FQGNSA, per germline. The V and J ends lost 1 base and 3 bases respectively, with 12 bases between them. The CDR3 DNA reads as TGTGCCAGCAGCTTAGTTTTCAACAAGGAAGAGACCCAGTACTTC. Its translation: CASSLVFNKEETQYF.

This chain connects TRBV7-2 to TRBJ2-4; tentative D call: TRBD2 (5 bases). V lost 2 bases and J lost 0, with 8 bases in between. Germline CDR1 is SGHTA and CDR2 is FQGNSA. The CDR3 has 15 residues. The CDR3, as DNA: TGTGCCAGCAGCTTACGACTATTAGCCAAAAACATTCAGTACTTC. Translation: CASSLRLLAKNIQYF.

The chain has TRBV4-1 and TRBJ1-3, with TRBD1 matching over 7 bases. After removal of 5 bases from V and 2 bases from J, the junction contained 6 bases not matched to a gene. CDR1 and CDR2 (germline): MGHRA, YSYEKL. CDR3 size: 15 residues. CDR3 in DNA: TGCGCCAGCAGCAGGGGACAGAGAACTGGAAACACCATATATTTT. Translating gives CASSRGQRTGNTIYF.

This clonotype was seen ten or more times. The chain combines TRBV12-3 or TRBV12-4 with TRBJ1-5; D is uncertain. The CDR3 has 14 amino acids. The V and J ends lost 4 bases and 4 bases respectively, with 11 bases between them. The CDR3 sequence is CASSSFSGNQPQHF. The CDR3 bases are TGTGCCAGCAGTTCTTTCAGCGGGAATCAGCCCCAGCATTTT.

Many counts were recorded for this clonotype. The chain combines TRBV29-1 with TRBJ2-7, with 8 bases aligning to TRBD1. The germline V gene encodes CDR1 SQVTM and CDR2 ANQGSEA. The CDR3 totals 15 residues. V lost 6 bases and J lost 3; bases outside the gene matches: 13. The CDR3 reads CSVFVRTGSIYEQYF. The CDR3 DNA follows: TGCAGCGTCTTTGTTAGGACAGGGTCCATCTACGAGCAGTACTTC.

J is TRBJ1-1 and V is TRBV12-3 or TRBV12-4; 7 nucleotides line up with TRBD1. V shed 5 bases and J 9 bases; nucleotides not matched to a gene: 6. This CDR3 region has 12 residues. The CDR3 loop reads CASSPDRVQAFF. The CDR3 DNA is TGTGCCAGCAGTCCCGACAGGGTCCAAGCTTTCTTT.

In this sample, this clonotype turned up once. This rearrangement joins TRBV6-2 or TRBV6-3 to TRBJ2-5, with 7 bases that match TRBD1. J gave up 11 bases and V 6 bases, and 18 bases lay outside the gene matches. The CDR3 loop spans 15 amino acids. CDR1 is MNHEY and CDR2 is SVGEGT in the germline V gene. Here the CDR3 DNA reads TGTGCCAGCAGCTCTAACAGGGGAAGAGACAATGAGCAGTACTTC. Its translation: CASSSNRGRDNEQYF.

This clonotype was counted a few times. The rearrangement uses TRBV25-1 and TRBJ1-5; TRBD1 aligns across 7 bases. V lost 4 bases and J lost 0; bases outside the gene matches: 6. The CDR3 totals 16 residues. CDR1 MGHDK and CDR2 SYGVNS come from the germline V gene. The DNA of the CDR3 is TGTGCCAGCAGTGGGACAGGTCCATATAGCAATCAGCCCCAGCATTTT. The encoded protein is CASSGTGPYSNQPQHF.

The count of this clonotype is one. Germline and junction disagree at one end, which may indicate a read error. The chain has TRBV29-1 and TRBJ2-7; D might be TRBD1 (6 bases). The CDR3 length is 13 residues. CDR1 is SQVTM and CDR2 is ANQGSEA in the germline V gene. Here the CDR3 reads CNVWTAQTYEQYF. In nucleotides, the CDR3 is TGCAACGTTTGGACAGCCCAGACCTACGAGCAGTACTTC.